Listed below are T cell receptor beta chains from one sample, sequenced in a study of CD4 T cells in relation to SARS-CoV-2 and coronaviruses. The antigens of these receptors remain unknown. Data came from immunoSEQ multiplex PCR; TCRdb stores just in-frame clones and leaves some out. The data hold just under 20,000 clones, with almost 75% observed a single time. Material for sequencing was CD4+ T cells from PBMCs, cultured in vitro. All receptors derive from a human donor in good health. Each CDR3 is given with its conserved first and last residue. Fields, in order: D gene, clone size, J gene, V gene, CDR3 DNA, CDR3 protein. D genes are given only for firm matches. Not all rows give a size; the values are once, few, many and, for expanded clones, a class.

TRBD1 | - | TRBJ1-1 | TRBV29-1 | TGCAGCGTTGAGAGAGGGGGCAGCACTGAAGCTTTCTTT | CSVERGGSTEAFF
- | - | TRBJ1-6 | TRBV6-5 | TGTGCCACGCGGTCGGGGCAGGAATATAATTCACCCCTCCACTTT | CATRSGQEYNSPLHF
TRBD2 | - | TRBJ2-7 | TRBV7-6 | TGTGCCAGCAGCCGAGGCGTCGGGGGGTCCTACGAGCAGTACTTC | CASSRGVGGSYEQYF
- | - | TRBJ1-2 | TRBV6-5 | TGTGCCAGCAGTATAATGGGCCTTCAGGAGGGCTACACCTTC | CASSIMGLQEGYTF
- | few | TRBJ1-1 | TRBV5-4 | TGTGCCAGCAGCTTGAGATTCAGGAACACTGAAGCTTTCTTT | CASSLRFRNTEAFF
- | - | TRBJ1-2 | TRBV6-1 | TGTGCCAGCAGTGAAGCGCAGCACCCTGCGTCTGGCTACACCTTC | CASSEAQHPASGYTF
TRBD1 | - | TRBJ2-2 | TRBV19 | TGTGCCAGTAGTGCAAGACAGGGGTCCACCGGGGAGCTGTTTTTT | CASSARQGSTGELFF
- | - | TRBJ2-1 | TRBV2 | TGTGCCAGCAGTGATCATTTACTCATACCAGCCAATGAGCAGTTCTTC | CASSDHLLIPANEQFF
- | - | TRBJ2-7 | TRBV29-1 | TGCAGCGTTGAAGATGGGGGCTACGAGCAGTACTTC | CSVEDGGYEQYF
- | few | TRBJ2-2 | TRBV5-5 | TGTGCCAGCAGTACCGGGACATTGAACACCGGGGAGCTGTTTTTT | CASSTGTLNTGELFF
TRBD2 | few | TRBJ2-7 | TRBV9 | TGTGCCAGCAGCGCGGGACTAGCGGGGGGGCCGACCTACGAGCAGTACTTC | CASSAGLAGGPTYEQYF
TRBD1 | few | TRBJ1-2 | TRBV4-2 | TGTGCCAGCAGCCAAGATCAGGCGACAGGGACCAACTATGGCTACACCTTC | CASSQDQATGTNYGYTF
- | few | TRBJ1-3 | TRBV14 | TGTGCCAGCACCCGCTACAACTCTGGAAACACCATATATTTT | CASTRYNSGNTIYF
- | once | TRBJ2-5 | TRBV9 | TGTGCCAGCAGCGTAGGATCATTCGGGCAAGAGACCCAGTACTTC | CASSVGSFGQETQYF
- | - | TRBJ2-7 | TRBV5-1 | TGCGCCAGCAGCGGCCCCGGGGGCGCGTACGAGCAGTACTTC | CASSGPGGAYEQYF
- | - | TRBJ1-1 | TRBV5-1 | TGCGCCAGCAGCTTGGCCAAGTACTTTCGGCATGTCATACACACTGAAGCTTTCTTT | CASSLAKYFRHVIHTEAFF
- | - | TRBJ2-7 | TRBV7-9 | TGTGCCAGCAGCTTAGAAGGAGGAGTCCCCTACGAGCAGTACTTC | CASSLEGGVPYEQYF
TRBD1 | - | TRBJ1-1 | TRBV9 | TGTGCCAGCAGCAGTGTAGTGGGACAGGGTGGTTCTGAAGCTTTCTTT | CASSSVVGQGGSEAFF
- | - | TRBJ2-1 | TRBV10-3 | TGTGCCACCGTTACTAGCCGTAGCTCCTACAATGAGCAGTTCTTC | CATVTSRSSYNEQFF
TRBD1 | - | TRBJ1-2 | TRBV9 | TGTGCCAGCAGCCCTACAGACAGGGTGGGATGGTATGGCTACACCTTC | CASSPTDRVGWYGYTF
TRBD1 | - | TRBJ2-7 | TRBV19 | TGTGCCAGTACCAAACGGACAGGGGGCCTCTACGAGCAGTACTTC | CASTKRTGGLYEQYF
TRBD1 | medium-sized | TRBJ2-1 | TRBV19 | TGTGCCACGACCGGGACAGGGGTCAATGAGCAGTTCTTC | CATTGTGVNEQFF
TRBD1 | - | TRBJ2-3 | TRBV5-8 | TGTGCCAGCAGCCCGGGACAGGGTGAGACAGATACGCAGTATTTT | CASSPGQGETDTQYF
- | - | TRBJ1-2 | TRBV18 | TGTGCCAGCTCACCGGGTTTGGTAGGGGATGGCTACACCTTC | CASSPGLVGDGYTF
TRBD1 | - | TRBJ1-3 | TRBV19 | TGTGCCAGTAGCAAGACAGGGACCTCTGGAAACACCATATATTTT | CASSKTGTSGNTIYF
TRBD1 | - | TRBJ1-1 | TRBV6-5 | TGTGCCAGCAGTTACGACAGGGGGCTGTCTGAAGCTTTCTTT | CASSYDRGLSEAFF
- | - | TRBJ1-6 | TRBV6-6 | TGTGCCAGCAGCCCCGGACCCGGGGGTAGTTCACCCCTCCACTTT | CASSPGPGGSSPLHF
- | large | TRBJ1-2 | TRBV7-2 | TGTGCCAGCAGCTTAGGAGGGACGGGGGCAAACTATGGCTACACCTTC | CASSLGGTGANYGYTF
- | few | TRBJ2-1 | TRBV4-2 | TGTGCCAGCAGCCAGAGGGGACTGGACCACAGTGAGCAGTTCTTC | CASSQRGLDHSEQFF
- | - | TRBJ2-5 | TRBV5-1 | TGCGCCAGCAGGGGTCCGGGGGCGATAGGGGAGACCCAGTACTTC | CASRGPGAIGETQYF
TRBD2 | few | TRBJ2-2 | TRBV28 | TGTGCTCTCGGGCTAGCGGGGCCGACCGGGGAGCTGTTTTTT | CALGLAGPTGELFF
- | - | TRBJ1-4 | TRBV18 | TGTGCCAGCTCCCTAGGGGGGAGGACAGATGAAAAACTGTTTTTT | CASSLGGRTDEKLFF
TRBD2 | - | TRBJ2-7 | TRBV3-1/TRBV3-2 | TGTGCCAGCAGCCAAGGTCTAGCGGGATCCTACGAGCAGTACTTC | CASSQGLAGSYEQYF
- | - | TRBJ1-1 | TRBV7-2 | TGTGCCAGCAGCTCGACCAGGGGTGCTGAAGCTTTCTTT | CASSSTRGAEAFF
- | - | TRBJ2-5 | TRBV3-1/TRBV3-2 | TGTGCCAGCAGCGGCCGGGCGTTACAAGAGACCCAGTACTTC | CASSGRALQETQYF
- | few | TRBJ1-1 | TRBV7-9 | TGTGCCAGCAGCCCCGGACCCGACACTGAAGCTTTCTTT | CASSPGPDTEAFF
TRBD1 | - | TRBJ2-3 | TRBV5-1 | TGCGCCAGCAGCTTGGAGGGGACAGATAGCACAGATACGCAGTATTTT | CASSLEGTDSTDTQYF
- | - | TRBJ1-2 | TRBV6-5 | TGTGCCAGCAGGGGCACAAACTATGGCTACACCTTC | CASRGTNYGYTF
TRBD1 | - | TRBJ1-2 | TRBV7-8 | TGTGCCAGCAGCTTATCAACAGGGGACGTGTTTGGCTACACCTTC | CASSLSTGDVFGYTF
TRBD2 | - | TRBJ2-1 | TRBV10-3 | TGTGCCATCAGGGCCCTAGCGGACAATGAGCAGTTCTTC | CAIRALADNEQFF
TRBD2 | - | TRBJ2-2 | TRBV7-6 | TGTGCCAGCAGCTTACGCCAGGGACTAGCGGGTACCGGGGAGCTGTTTTTT | CASSLRQGLAGTGELFF
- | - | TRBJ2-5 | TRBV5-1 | TGCGCCAGCGCTAGTGGAGAGACCCAGTACTTC | CASASGETQYF
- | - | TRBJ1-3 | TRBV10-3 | TGTGCCATCAGTGGCGGAAACACCATATATTTT | CAISGGNTIYF
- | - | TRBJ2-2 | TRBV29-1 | TGCAGCGTTGAAGTCACAGGGGAGCTGTTTTTT | CSVEVTGELFF
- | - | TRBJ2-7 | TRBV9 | TGTGCCAGCAGCCCCCAGCCGGGACCCCTTGGGGAGCAGTACTTC | CASSPQPGPLGEQYF
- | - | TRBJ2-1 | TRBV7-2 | TGTGCCAGCAGCTTGAGTGTGGGGGCACATGAGCAGTTCTTC | CASSLSVGAHEQFF
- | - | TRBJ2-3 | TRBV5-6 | TGTGCCAGCAGCCACCGGGTACGAGATACGCAGTATTTT | CASSHRVRDTQYF
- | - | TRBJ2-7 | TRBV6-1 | TGTGCCAGCAGTGAAGCGCGCGTCTCCTACGAGCAGTACTTC | CASSEARVSYEQYF
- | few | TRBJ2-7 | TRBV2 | TGTGCCAGCAGCAGACTGGGATACGAGCAGTACTTC | CASSRLGYEQYF
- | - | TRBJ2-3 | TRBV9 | TGTGCCAGCAGCGCCCTACAGGATACGCAGTATTTT | CASSALQDTQYF
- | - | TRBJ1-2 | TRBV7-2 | TGTGCCAGCAGCTCTCGAGGGGGGGTAGGCTTTGGCTACACCTTC | CASSSRGGVGFGYTF
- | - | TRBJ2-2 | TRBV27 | TGTGCCAGCAGTTTATCATGGGGGTCCGGGGAGCTGTTTTTT | CASSLSWGSGELFF
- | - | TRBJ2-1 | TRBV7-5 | TGTGCCAGAAGCTACAGGGAAAATGAGCAGTTCTTC | CARSYRENEQFF